This T cell receptor (beta chain) comes out of a study of cytomegalovirus exposure and HLA in healthy donors. Of note for this clone: Its specificity is unknown.

CDR3 length: 14 amino acids. Trimming stripped 4 bases from V and 4 bases from J, with 14 bases between. Germline assignment: CDR1 SGHRS and CDR2 YFSETQ. With 60 Vbeta and 13 Jbeta primers, the PCR was carried out. Generated by immunoSEQ multiplex PCR, the TCRdb table keeps only in-frame clones and is missing some. Here the sample spans some 84,000 clones, around 80% being singletons. Study outcomes and limitations: Most subjects had HLA-A and HLA-B alleles reportedly predicted accurately by TCR beta sequences. An analysis that came later showed most CMV-associated TCR beta chains appearing HLA-restricted. Using the classifier, cytomegalovirus status was reportedly diagnosed with high specificity and sensitivity.

The chain recombines TRBV5-1 with TRBJ1-1, with D perhaps TRBD1 (5 bases). This clonotype was sampled from a male donor in good health and CMV-seropositive. Sequenced input: PBMCs. This chain's CDR3 is CASSLQRGRTEAFF. The CDR3 DNA sequence: TGCGCCAGCAGCCTACAAAGGGGCCGCACTGAAGCTTTCTTT.